Listed here are 24 T cell receptor beta chains from one sample, sequenced in a study of T cell repertoires in cytomegalovirus infection. A single record per CDR3 protein comes from TCRdb applying MiXCR to the reads. The sample yields more than 400,000 distinct CDR3 sequences, approximately 26% seen once. The sample consisted of PBMCs. These receptors all come from a human donor in good health (CMV status not recorded). Some clones in this sample may be carry-over from other donors' samples.

CDR3 protein: CSAYRLAGDRDTQYF. In DNA, the CDR3 is TGCAGTGCTTACCGACTAGCGGGAGACCGAGATACGCAGTATTTT. V usage is TRBV20-1 and J usage is TRBJ2-3; 12 bases agree with TRBD2. Germline-derived CDR1 and CDR2 are DFQATT and SNEGSKA (reference sequence). The CDR3 sequence is 15 residues long. Trimming removed 5 bases from V and 5 bases from J; junction bases left unmatched: 8.

The rearrangement uses TRBV7-8 and TRBJ2-5; D uncertain. The V end lost 5 bases, the J end lost 5 bases, and 12 bases lay between the germline ends. The CDR3 has 13 residues. Germline V gene lookup returns CDR1 SGHVS and CDR2 FQNEAQ. In DNA, the CDR3 is TGTGCCAGCAGCCTAATCTCCGGGGAGACCCAGTACTTC. Amino acids: CASSLISGETQYF. The variable domain in full, completed from reference TRBV7-8 and TRBJ2-5, reads GAGVSQSPRYKVAKRGQDVALRCDPISGHVSLFWYQQALGQGPEFLTYFQNEAQLDKSGLPSDRFFAERPEGSVSTLKIQRTQQEDSAVYLCASSLISGETQYFGPGTRLLVL.

This chain uses TRBV10-3 with TRBJ2-7; 7 nucleotides match TRBD2. Per the germline V gene, CDR1 is ENHRY and CDR2 is SYGVKD. The V segment lost 0 bases and the J segment 2 bases; nucleotides outside the gene matches: 7. The CDR3 spans 16 residues. The CDR3 coding sequence is TGTGCCATCAGTGAGTCTAGCGGGCAGCCCCCCTACGAGCAGTACTTC. The encoded protein is CAISESSGQPPYEQYF.

V gene TRBV27 combines with J gene TRBJ2-7; D not certain. Between the trimmed V and J ends, which lost 5 bases and 2 bases, there was a span of 13 bases. The germline gives CDR1 MNHEY, CDR2 SMNVEV (reference sequence). CDR3 length equals 14 residues. This CDR3 is CASSVLGSTYEQYF. The CDR3 DNA follows: TGTGCCAGCAGTGTATTGGGGTCCACCTACGAGCAGTACTTC.

This clonotype was observed a single time. The V call is TRBV18, the J call TRBJ2-5; the D gene is possibly TRBD1 (7 bases). This CDR3 has 16 amino acids. Trimming removed 0 bases at V and 2 bases at J, with 13 bases between. The germline V gene encodes CDR1 KGHSH and CDR2 LQKENI. The CDR3 bases are TGTGCCAGCTCACCACCCGGGGGACAGAATCAAGAGACCCAGTACTTC. Its protein is CASSPPGGQNQETQYF.

Regarding this clonotype: It may be a read error: a sequence one base away is much more abundant. In nucleotides, the CDR3 is TGTGCCAGCAGCTTAGTGGACAGCCAGACCCGGTACTTC. This translates into CASSLVDSQTRYF. This rearrangement joins TRBV11-2 to TRBJ2-5, with D possibly matching TRBD1 (6 bases). Germline assignment: CDR1 SGHAT and CDR2 FQNNGV. The CDR3 consists of 13 residues.

V gene TRBV12-3 or TRBV12-4 combines with J gene TRBJ1-2; no clear D gene. V lost 1 base to trimming and J lost 5 bases, with 14 bases between them. This CDR3 has 15 residues. CDR3: CASSLVSSGAYGYTF. The CDR3 DNA reads as TGTGCCAGCAGTTTAGTGTCGAGCGGTGCTTATGGCTACACCTTC.

The chain has TRBV11-3 and TRBJ1-1; D is undetermined. This CDR3 is built from 16 residues. Germline values: CDR1 SGHNT, CDR2 YENEEA. V lost 1 base to trimming and J lost 0 bases, with 12 bases between them. CDR3 DNA: TGTGCCAGCAGCTTAGTTGAGGCCAGATTGAACACTGAAGCTTTCTTT. Translation: CASSLVEARLNTEAFF.

V usage is TRBV20-1 and J usage is TRBJ2-3; possibly TRBD1 or TRBD2 for D (5 bases each). Trimming took 3 bases from V and 1 from J, leaving 14 bases between them. This CDR3 region has 15 residues. CDR1 is DFQATT and CDR2 is SNEGSKA in the germline V gene (reference sequence). Here the CDR3 reads CSARAPGPRTDTQYF. The DNA for the CDR3 is TGCAGTGCTAGGGCCCCGGGACCACGCACAGATACGCAGTATTTT.

The V gene is TRBV4-3, the J gene TRBJ2-5; TRBD1 is a possible D gene (6 bases). Trimming pared 0 bases from V and 2 bases from J, leaving 16 bases between. CDR1 and CDR2 from the germline V gene are LGHNA and YSLEER. The CDR3 runs 17 residues. The CDR3 protein is CASSQDPRGSSQETQYF. DNA of the CDR3: TGCGCCAGCAGCCAAGATCCCAGGGGAAGTTCGCAAGAGACCCAGTACTTC.

This clonotype has a single count. CDR3 residues: CASSQDRWGQGIEAFF. The CDR3 coding sequence is TGCGCCAGCAGCCAAGATCGGTGGGGACAGGGGATTGAAGCTTTCTTT. The rearrangement joins TRBV4-1 to TRBJ1-1; 10 bases are a match to TRBD1. The CDR3 has 16 amino acids. Germline CDR1 is MGHRA and CDR2 is YSYEKL. J gave up 7 bases and V 0 bases, and 8 bases lay outside the gene matches.

The table lists this clonotype with a few counts. The chain couples TRBV6-6 to TRBJ2-1, with D possibly being TRBD2 (5 bases). V dropped 5 bases and J dropped 8 bases, with 13 bases sitting between them. Germline V gives CDR1 MNHNY, CDR2 SVGAGI (reference sequence). CDR3 length: 13 amino acids. The CDR3 DNA reads as TGTGCCAGCAGTCTACAGAGGGCCTATGAGCAGTTCTTC. Protein sequence: CASSLQRAYEQFF.

This chain uses TRBV29-1 with TRBJ2-7, with 8 bases identical to TRBD1. V gave up 4 bases and J gave up 2 bases; unmatched junction bases: 7. The CDR3 has 14 amino acids. Germline V gene sequence: CDR1 SQVTM, CDR2 ANQGSEA. CDR3 bases: TGCAGCGTTGTGGCGGGACAGGAGCCCTACGAGCAGTACGTC. The encoded protein is CSVVAGQEPYEQYV.

This clonotype was recorded at least ten times. CDR3 amino acids: CASSLRTGAEAFF. The CDR3 DNA sequence: TGTGCCAGCAGTTTACGGACAGGGGCTGAAGCTTTCTTT. The gene calls are TRBV28 and TRBJ1-1; 9 bases agree with TRBD1. Trimming took 2 bases from V and 6 from J; bases not matched to a gene: 1. This CDR3 has 13 residues. Germline values: CDR1 MDHEN, CDR2 SYDVKM.

The rearrangement joins TRBV7-3 to TRBJ2-2, with a weak D call TRBD1 (5 bases). Looked up from germline, CDR1 is SGHTA and CDR2 is FQGTGA. Trimming took 2 bases from V and 2 from J, leaving 18 bases between them. This CDR3 comprises 18 residues. CDR3 DNA: TGTGCCAGCAGCTTAGGAAGAGAGGCAGGGCGTAACACCGGGGAGCTGTTTTTT. Protein product: CASSLGREAGRNTGELFF.

This clonotype was observed many times. The V gene is TRBV7-2, the J gene TRBJ1-1; no definite D call. CDR3 length: 17 amino acids. Germline V gene sequence: CDR1 SGHTA, CDR2 FQGNSA. The V end lost 0 bases, the J end lost 0 bases, and 14 bases lay between the germline ends. The CDR3 DNA reads as TGTGCCAGCAGCTTAGCCAGGACGAGCTTCATGAACACTGAAGCTTTCTTT. Protein sequence: CASSLARTSFMNTEAFF.

The rearrangement uses TRBV7-8 and TRBJ2-2; 10 positions agree with TRBD1. The CDR3 loop spans 16 amino acids. CDR1 is SGHVS and CDR2 is FQNEAQ in the germline V gene. Trimming at V came to 5 bases and at J to 4 bases, leaving 7 bases not matched to a gene. The CDR3 region is CASSPDRGLGTGELFF. The CDR3, as DNA: TGTGCCAGCAGCCCTGACAGGGGGCTGGGCACCGGGGAGCTGTTTTTT.

This clonotype came up a few times. The rearrangement joins TRBV12-5 to TRBJ1-5; 8 nucleotides align to TRBD1. This CDR3 has 18 residues. V lost 1 base and J lost 0; bases outside the gene matches: 8. The germline V gene encodes CDR1 LGHNT and CDR2 FRNRAP. Here the CDR3 DNA reads TGTGCTAGTGGTTTGGGGACAGGGTGGATTAGTAGCAATCAGCCCCAGCATTTT. The encoded protein is CASGLGTGWISSNQPQHF. The variable domain in full, with the rest retrieved from reference TRBV12-5 and TRBJ1-5, is DARVTQTPRHKVTEMGQEVTMRCQPILGHNTVFWYRQTMMQGLELLAYFRNRAPLDDSGMPKDRFSAEMPDATLATLKIQPSEPRDSAVYFCASGLGTGWISSNQPQHFGDGTRLSIL.

The V gene is TRBV7-2, the J gene TRBJ2-5; D tentatively fits TRBD1 or TRBD2 (6 bases each). Germline V lookup: CDR1 SGHTA, CDR2 FQGNSA. The V and J ends lost 4 bases and 1 base respectively, with 10 bases between them. This CDR3 has 14 amino acids. CDR3 loop: CASSYGGRQETQYF. In DNA form, the CDR3 reads TGTGCCAGCAGCTACGGGGGCCGCCAAGAGACCCAGTACTTC.

This clonotype was observed a handful of times. V gene TRBV7-9 combines with J gene TRBJ1-2; D is undetermined. This CDR3 contains 15 residues. Looked up from germline, CDR1 is SEHNR and CDR2 is FQNEAQ (reference sequence). V lost 8 bases and J lost 4, with 20 bases in between. CDR3 protein: CASAGVTTNVYGYTF. DNA of the CDR3: TGTGCCAGCGCCGGGGTCACCACGAATGTCTATGGCTACACCTTC.

The J gene is TRBJ2-7, the V gene TRBV7-9, with 11 bases that match TRBD2. The CDR3 spans 18 residues. J gave up 2 bases and V 3 bases, and 12 bases lay outside the gene matches. The germline gives CDR1 SEHNR, CDR2 FQNEAQ (reference sequence). CDR3 DNA: TGTGCCAGCAGCTTTGGGCTAGCGGGAGGATTGATCCCCTACGAGCAGTACGTC. It codes for CASSFGLAGGLIPYEQYV.

In its sample, this clonotype was seen a few times. The rearrangement uses TRBV10-3 and TRBJ1-5; 9 positions agree with TRBD1. The J segment lost 9 bases and the V segment lost 10 bases, leaving 19 bases of the junction unmatched. Per germline, CDR1 ENHRY and CDR2 SYGVKD. This CDR3 has 16 amino acids. The CDR3 DNA is TGTGCCAGCGGACCGGGACAGGGCCTCGTCGGTCCGCCCCAGCATTTT. Encoded protein: CASGPGQGLVGPPQHF.

This clonotype occurred a few times. The V call is TRBV7-2, the J call TRBJ2-7; TRBD1 matches 9 bases. This CDR3 has 13 residues. V lost 5 bases, J lost 6 bases, and 5 bases stayed unmatched. Germline V gene data show CDR1 as SGHTA and CDR2 as FQGNSA. The DNA for the CDR3 is TGTGCCAGCAGCCGGGACAGGGACAGCGAGCAGTACTTC. Its translation: CASSRDRDSEQYF. Full variable domain (outside the CDR3, taken from reference TRBV7-2 and TRBJ2-7): GAGVSQSPSNKVTEKGKDVELRCDPISGHTALYWYRQSLGQGLEFLIYFQGNSAPDKSGLPSDRFSAERTGGSVSTLTIQRTQQEDSAVYLCASSRDRDSEQYFGPGTRLTVT.

The gene calls are TRBV7-9 and TRBJ2-5, with 8 nucleotides matching TRBD2. The trim removed 3 bases at V and 5 bases at J, leaving 8 bases unmatched. CDR1 is SEHNR and CDR2 is FQNEAQ in the germline V gene (reference sequence). The CDR3 totals 15 residues. In nucleotides, the CDR3 is TGTGCCAGCAGCTTGGCCGCGGGGGGCGATGAGACCCAGTACTTC. Translating gives CASSLAAGGDETQYF.